This T cell receptor (beta chain) was sequenced in a study of T cells in Graves' hyperthyroidism and ophthalmopathy. This clonotype occurred a few times. The source material, RNA transcripts, was used to amplify TCR beta CDR3 regions. HTBI primers drove first-round RT-PCR of the TCR CDR3. TCRdb used MiXCR to reprocess the multiplex PCR reads, holding one entry per CDR3 protein. Of more than 450,000 distinct CDR3 sequences listed, 14% are singletons. Stable disease denoted Graves' hyperthyroidism without ophthalmopathy progression within 18 months. Uncontrolled infection, other autoimmune disease, pregnancy or lactation barred patients from enrollment. Diagnoses used clinical symptoms, serum thyroxine and TRAb, thyroid ultrasound and orbital computed tomography. Germline CDR1 is LGHDT and CDR2 is YNNKEL (reference sequence). The J segment lost 1 base and the V segment lost 3 bases, leaving 6 bases of the junction unmatched. The CDR3 has 15 amino acids.

Sequenced: blood. The source is a woman in her forties with Graves' hyperthyroidism. V gene TRBV3-1 combines with J gene TRBJ2-7; 7 bases agree with TRBD2. Here the CDR3 reads CASSHSAGVSYEQYF. In DNA, the CDR3 is TGTGCCAGCAGCCATTCGGCGGGAGTTTCCTACGAGCAGTACTTC.